Described below is a single TCR beta chain sequence and its context. The sample comes from a study of T cells in Graves' hyperthyroidism and ophthalmopathy. The germline V gene has CDR1 SGHAT and CDR2 FQNNGV. Between the trimmed V and J ends, which lost 5 bases and 8 bases, there was a span of 18 bases. The CDR3 is 14 amino acids. Amplification targeted TCR beta CDR3 regions from RNA transcripts. Researchers ran a first-round RT-PCR on the TCR CDR3 using the HTBI primer set. TCRdb passed the multiplex PCR reads through MiXCR, listing each CDR3 protein once. The sample includes 500,000 to 700,000 distinct CDR3 sequences, roughly a sixth of them seen just once.

The V call is TRBV11-2, the J call TRBJ1-2; no clear D gene. The sample taken for sequencing was blood. The TCR comes from a woman younger than 30 with Graves' hyperthyroidism. In DNA, the CDR3 is TGTGCCAGCAGCGCTCCCGGAGGACCGGGCGGCTACACCTTC. Translation: CASSAPGGPGGYTF.